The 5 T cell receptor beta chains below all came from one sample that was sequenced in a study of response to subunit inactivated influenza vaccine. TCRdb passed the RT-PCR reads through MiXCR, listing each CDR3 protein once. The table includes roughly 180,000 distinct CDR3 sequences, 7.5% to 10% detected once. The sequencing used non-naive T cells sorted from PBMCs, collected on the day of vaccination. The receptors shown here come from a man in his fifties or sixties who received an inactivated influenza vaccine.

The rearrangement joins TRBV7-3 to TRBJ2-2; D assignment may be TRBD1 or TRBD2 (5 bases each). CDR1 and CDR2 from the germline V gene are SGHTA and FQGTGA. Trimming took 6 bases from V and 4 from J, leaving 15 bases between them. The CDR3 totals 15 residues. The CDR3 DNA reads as TGTGCCAGCAGGGTTGGGCAGGGACGCACCGGGGAGCTGTTTTTT. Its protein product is CASRVGQGRTGELFF.

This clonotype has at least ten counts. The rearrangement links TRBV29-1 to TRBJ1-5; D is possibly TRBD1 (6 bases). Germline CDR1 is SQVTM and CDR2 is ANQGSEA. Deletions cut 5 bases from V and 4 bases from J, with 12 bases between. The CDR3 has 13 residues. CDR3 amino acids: CSVSPGANQPQHF. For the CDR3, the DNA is TGCAGCGTTTCTCCAGGGGCTAATCAGCCCCAGCATTTT. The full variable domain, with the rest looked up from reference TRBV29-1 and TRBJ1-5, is SAVISQKPSRDICQRGTSLTIQCQVDSQVTMMFWYRQQPGQSLTLIATANQGSEATYESGFVIDKFPISRPNLTFSTLTVSNMSPEDSSIYLCSVSPGANQPQHFGDGTRLSIL.

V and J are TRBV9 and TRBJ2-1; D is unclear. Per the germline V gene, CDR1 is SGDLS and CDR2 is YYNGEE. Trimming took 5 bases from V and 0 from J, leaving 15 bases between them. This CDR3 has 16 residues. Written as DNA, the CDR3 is TGTGCCAGCAGGTTAAAGGGATGGTTCTCCTACAATGAGCAGTTCTTC. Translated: CASRLKGWFSYNEQFF.

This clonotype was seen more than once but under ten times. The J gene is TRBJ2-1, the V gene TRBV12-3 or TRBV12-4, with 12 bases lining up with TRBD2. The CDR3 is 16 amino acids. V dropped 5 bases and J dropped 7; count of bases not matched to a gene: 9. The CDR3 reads CASSALAGGFANEQFF. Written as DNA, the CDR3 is TGTGCCAGCAGTGCCCTAGCGGGGGGGTTTGCTAATGAGCAGTTCTTC.

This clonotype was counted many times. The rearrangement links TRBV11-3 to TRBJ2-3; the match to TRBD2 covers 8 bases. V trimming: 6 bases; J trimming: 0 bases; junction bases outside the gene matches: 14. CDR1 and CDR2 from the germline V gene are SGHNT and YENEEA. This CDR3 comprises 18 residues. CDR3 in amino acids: CASRTQTSGGFSTDTQYF. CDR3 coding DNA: TGTGCCAGCAGGACACAAACTAGCGGAGGATTTAGCACAGATACGCAGTATTTT.